The 12 T cell receptor beta chains presented below share a single source sample, sequenced in a study of blood T cell repertoires in COVID-19. The method was immunoSEQ multiplex PCR; TCRdb's version includes in-frame clones alone and lacks a portion of them. The profile covers around 430,000 clones, with 85% to 90% appearing a single time and about 10% taken by the ten largest. The sequenced material came from PBMCs or T cells enriched from blood (not recorded which). The receptors here all came from a woman aged 45-65 years who had recovered from COVID-19.

This clone was seen just once. This chain connects TRBV19 to TRBJ1-1, with TRBD1 as a possible D gene (5 bases). CDR3 length: 13 residues. The germline V gene encodes CDR1 LNHDA and CDR2 SQIVND (reference sequence). Trimming removed 3 bases from V and 4 bases from J, with 9 bases in between. Here the CDR3 DNA reads TGTGCCAGTAGTATGGGGGGGGGCACTGAAGCTTTCTTT. Its translation is CASSMGGGTEAFF.

V and J are TRBV7-9 and TRBJ1-6, with 8 positions matching TRBD1. The V gene end was trimmed by 5 bases and the J gene end by 15 bases; junction bases not matched to a gene: 6. In germline, CDR1 is SEHNR, CDR2 FQNEAQ (reference sequence). The CDR3 sequence is 12 residues long. CDR3 in DNA: TGTGCCAGCAGCGCGACAGGGGATCGCCTCCACTTT. This translates into CASSATGDRLHF.

The rearrangement uses TRBV27 and TRBJ2-6, with TRBD1 matching 8 bases. Germline CDR1 is MNHEY and CDR2 is SMNVEV (reference sequence). V lost 3 bases to trimming and J lost 0 bases; unmatched junction nucleotides: 7. CDR3 length equals 18 residues. The DNA of the CDR3 is TGTGCCAGCAGTTTCGCGACAGGGGTTAACTCTGGGGCCAACGTCCTGACTTTC. Amino acids: CASSFATGVNSGANVLTF.

The chain combines TRBV11-2 with TRBJ1-1; D may be TRBD1 (5 bases). Trimming cost V 2 bases and J 3 bases, with 19 bases left between them. The CDR3 has 17 residues. CDR1 SGHAT and CDR2 FQNNGV come from the germline V gene. CDR3 DNA: TGTGCCAGCAGCTTAACCGCACGGGGGTCCGGACACACTGAAGCTTTCTTT. It yields the protein CASSLTARGSGHTEAFF.

The V and J genes are TRBV2 and TRBJ1-2, with a tentative D call TRBD1 (6 bases). CDR3 length equals 13 residues. Trimming pared 7 bases from V and 1 base from J, leaving 10 bases between. The V gene's germline CDR1 is SNHLY and CDR2 FYNNEI. The CDR3 bases are TGTGCCAGCATGGAACAGGGTAACTATGGCTACACCTTC. This encodes CASMEQGNYGYTF.

The rearrangement uses TRBV5-1 and TRBJ2-7, with TRBD1 matching 8 bases. V lost 4 bases, J lost 2 bases, and 5 bases stayed unmatched. The CDR3 spans 14 residues. Germline-derived CDR1 and CDR2 are SGHRS and YFSETQ. CDR3 region: CASSITGQAYEQYF. The CDR3, as DNA: TGCGCCAGCAGCATCACGGGACAGGCCTACGAGCAGTACTTC.

In its sample, this clone was seen once. The chain is built from TRBV2 and TRBJ1-6; D gene uncertain. The length of the CDR3 is 12 residues. Germline values: CDR1 SNHLY, CDR2 FYNNEI. Trimming took off 4 bases at V and 8 bases at J, with 6 bases between the two ends. CDR3 nucleotides: TGTGCCAGCAGTGCATCCCATTCACCCCTCCACTTT. Protein product: CASSASHSPLHF.

The rearrangement joins TRBV12-3 or TRBV12-4 to TRBJ1-1; 7 bases fit TRBD1. Unmatched junction bases numbered 9, after V lost 6 bases and J lost 11 bases. The CDR3 sequence is 12 residues long. This chain's CDR3 is CASRADRLGAFF. DNA for the CDR3: TGTGCCAGCAGGGCGGACAGGTTGGGGGCTTTCTTT.

The chain's CDR3 is CASTESGANVLTF. CDR3 nucleotide sequence: TGTGCCAGCACCGAGTCTGGGGCCAACGTCCTGACTTTC. This chain uses TRBV6-5 with TRBJ2-6; D call uncertain. The CDR3 totals 13 residues. Per germline, CDR1 MNHEY and CDR2 SVGAGI. V dropped 7 bases and J dropped 1 base, with 5 bases sitting between them.

This sequence joins TRBV5-1 and TRBJ1-2, with D tentatively TRBD1 (6 bases). This CDR3 is 15 amino acids long. V lost 1 base and J lost 1, with 11 bases in between. The germline V gene encodes CDR1 SGHRS and CDR2 YFSETQ. CDR3 coding DNA: TGCGCCAGCAGCTTGCAGGGGCGAGATAACTATGGCTACACCTTC. Protein product: CASSLQGRDNYGYTF.

The rearrangement links TRBV27 to TRBJ2-7; possible D gene TRBD2, 5 bases. The CDR3 has 14 residues. V lost 3 bases and J lost 5, with 14 bases in between. CDR1 and CDR2 from the germline V gene are MNHEY and SMNVEV (reference sequence). The CDR3 here is CASSFGERADEQYF. The CDR3 nucleotides are TGTGCCAGCAGTTTTGGAGAGAGGGCTGACGAGCAGTACTTC.

V and J are TRBV12-3 or TRBV12-4 and TRBJ1-6; D is ambiguous. The CDR3 extends over 12 amino acids. Between the trimmed V and J ends, which lost 7 bases and 5 bases, there was a span of 6 bases. CDR3 coding DNA: TGTGCCAGCAAAACAGATAATTCACCCCTCCACTTT. Translated: CASKTDNSPLHF.